This T cell receptor (beta chain) was sequenced for a study of OX40 agonist ivuxolimab in advanced cancers. Study overall: Prior anti-PD-1, anti-PD-L1 or anti-CTLA-4 therapy did not bar entry, and more than 35% had some.

Assay: immunoSEQ multiplex PCR; the TCRdb copy retains only in-frame clones and omits some. The data hold roughly 67,000 clones, with roughly 90% observed a single time. This CDR3 contains 15 residues. Trimming stripped 5 bases from V and 0 bases from J, with 11 bases between. Germline CDR1 is SGHVS and CDR2 is FNYEAQ. The sequence was collected from an adult with an advanced solid tumor such as melanoma, head and neck, liver or kidney cancer. This chain joins TRBV7-6 and TRBJ2-1, with no clear D. Sample: CD4+ or CD8+ T cells sorted from blood, taken in a trial of the OX40 agonist ivuxolimab. The CDR3 region is CASSQNPSSYNEQFF. Written as DNA, the CDR3 is TGTGCCAGCAGCCAAAATCCTAGCTCCTACAATGAGCAGTTCTTC.